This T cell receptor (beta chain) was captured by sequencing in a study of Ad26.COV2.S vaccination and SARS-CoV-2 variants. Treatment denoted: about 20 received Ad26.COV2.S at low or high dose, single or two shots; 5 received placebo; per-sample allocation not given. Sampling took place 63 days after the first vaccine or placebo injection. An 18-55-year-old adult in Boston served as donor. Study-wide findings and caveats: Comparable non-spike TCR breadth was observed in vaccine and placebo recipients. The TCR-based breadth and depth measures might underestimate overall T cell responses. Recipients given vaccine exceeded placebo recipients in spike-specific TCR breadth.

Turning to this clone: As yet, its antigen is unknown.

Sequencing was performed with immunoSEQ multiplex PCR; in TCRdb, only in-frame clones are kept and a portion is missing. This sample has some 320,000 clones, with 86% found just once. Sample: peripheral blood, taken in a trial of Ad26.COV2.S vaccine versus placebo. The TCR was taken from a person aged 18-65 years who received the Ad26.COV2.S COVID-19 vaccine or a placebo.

The CDR3: CASSPGTQYQKGYTF. CDR3 sequence (DNA): TGTGCCAGCTCCCCGGGGACACAATACCAAAAGGGCTACACCTTC. The chain links TRBV18 to TRBJ1-2; D might be TRBD1 (6 bases). CDR3 length equals 15 residues. Trimming removed 6 bases from V and 8 bases from J, with 22 bases in between. Germline V lookup: CDR1 KGHSH, CDR2 LQKENI. Full variable domain (missing parts from reference TRBV18 and TRBJ1-2): NAGVMQNPRHLVRRRGQEARLRCSPMKGHSHVYWYRQLPEEGLKFMVYLQKENIIDESGMPKERFSAEFPKEGPSILRIQQVVRGDSAAYFCASSPGTQYQKGYTFGSGTRLTVV.